These 9 T cell receptor beta chains came from one sample sequenced in a study of T cell responses to AZD1222 COVID-19 vaccine. Here immunoSEQ multiplex PCR was the method, and the copy in TCRdb shows in-frame clones only, minus some. This table has tens of thousands of clones, around 87% appearing once. Specimen: peripheral blood, collected on day 0 of AZD1222 vaccination. These receptors were collected from an adult in good health.

The CDR3 sequence: CASSSARDLFYGYTF. The DNA for the CDR3 is TGTGCCAGCAGCTCCGCCAGGGACTTATTCTATGGCTACACCTTC. This sequence joins TRBV7-2 and TRBJ1-2; D might be TRBD1 (5 bases). The V gene's germline CDR1 is SGHTA and CDR2 FQGNSA. V lost 4 bases and J lost 4, with 16 bases in between. This CDR3 has 15 residues.

The chain joins TRBV10-3 to TRBJ2-5, with D possibly being TRBD2 (6 bases). The V end lost 3 bases, the J end lost 6 bases, and 8 bases lay between the germline ends. The CDR3 length is 12 residues. Looked up from germline, CDR1 is ENHRY and CDR2 is SYGVKD. As DNA, the CDR3 is TGTGCCATCAGTGATCGGGGGAAGACCCAGTACTTC. As protein: CAISDRGKTQYF.

The chain recombines TRBV28 with TRBJ2-7; no clear D. Germline values: CDR1 MDHEN, CDR2 SYDVKM. The CDR3 is 11 amino acids. Trimming took 4 bases from V and 3 from J, leaving 4 bases between them. The CDR3 DNA is TGTGCCAGCAGTTCCTTCTACGAGCAGTACTTC. This translates into CASSSFYEQYF.

This chain joins TRBV15 and TRBJ2-7; TRBD2 aligns across 7 bases. Germline V gene lookup returns CDR1 LNHNV and CDR2 YYDKDF (reference sequence). The CDR3 totals 13 residues. Unmatched junction bases numbered 5, after V lost 0 bases and J lost 9 bases. The CDR3, as DNA: TGTGCCACCAGCAGAGATCGCGGGGGAGGGCAGTACTTC. Its protein is CATSRDRGGGQYF.

The chain joins TRBV11-3 to TRBJ1-1; unclear D gene. This CDR3 region has 13 residues. Germline values: CDR1 SGHNT, CDR2 YENEEA. Deletions cut 3 bases from V and 1 base from J, with 6 bases between. The CDR3 DNA follows: TGTGCCAGCAGCTTCGATCGGAACACTGAAGCTTTCTTT. Translation: CASSFDRNTEAFF.

This chain joins TRBV7-9 and TRBJ1-3; possibly TRBD1 for D (6 bases). This CDR3 is 15 amino acids long. Germline CDR1 SEHNR, CDR2 FQNEAQ (reference sequence). The V end lost 5 bases, the J end lost 0 bases, and 11 bases lay between the germline ends. CDR3 in DNA: TGTGCCAGCAGCGGGACATTAGTCTCTGGAAACACCATATATTTT. This encodes CASSGTLVSGNTIYF. Using reference TRBV7-9 and TRBJ1-3 for the parts outside the CDR3, the full variable domain is DTGVSQNPRHKITKRGQNVTFRCDPISEHNRLYWYRQTLGQGPEFLTYFQNEAQLEKSRLLSDRFSAERPKGSFSTLEIQRTEQGDSAMYLCASSGTLVSGNTIYFGEGSWLTVV.

V is TRBV4-3 and J is TRBJ2-3, with a tentative D call TRBD2 (7 bases). CDR1 is LGHNA, CDR2 YSLEER, per germline. The CDR3 runs to 17 residues. V gave up 0 bases and J gave up 0 bases, with 13 bases separating them. The DNA of the CDR3 is TGCGCCAGCAGCCAAGATCGGGGGGCGAAGAGCACAGATACGCAGTATTTT. It specifies CASSQDRGAKSTDTQYF.

The chain combines TRBV4-3 with TRBJ2-7, with D possibly TRBD1 on 6 matching bases. Germline V CDR1 and CDR2: LGHNA, YSLEER. V was pared by 3 bases and J by 7 bases, with 13 bases between. The CDR3 is made up of 13 amino acids. The CDR3 DNA is TGCGCCAGCAGCCAGGGGGCCTGGGCGGAGCAGTACTTC. Amino acid sequence: CASSQGAWAEQYF.

The J gene is TRBJ2-2, the V gene TRBV19; a weak D match, TRBD1 (6 bases). CDR1 and CDR2 from the germline V gene are LNHDA and SQIVND (reference sequence). V gave up 6 bases and J gave up 8 bases, with 13 bases separating them. The CDR3 covers 13 residues. CDR3 nucleotides: TGTGCCAGTAGGAACTACAGGGTTGGGGAGCTGTTTTTT. Its protein is CASRNYRVGELFF. The full variable domain, its missing parts supplied by reference TRBV19 and TRBJ2-2, is DGGITQSPKYLFRKEGQNVTLSCEQNLNHDAMYWYRQDPGQGLRLIYYSQIVNDFQKGDIAEGYSVSREKKESFPLTVTSAQKNPTAFYLCASRNYRVGELFFGEGSRLTVL.